The rows below give T cell receptor beta chains drawn from one sample of a study of blood T cell repertoires in COVID-19. Sequencing was performed with immunoSEQ multiplex PCR; in TCRdb, only in-frame clones are kept and a portion is missing. Of about 110,000 clones in the sample, nearly 90% were seen once. Sequencing used peripheral blood. The receptors originated from a human donor in a cohort sampled during active COVID-19. The CDR3 runs from the conserved cysteine through the conserved F or W. Fields, in order: J gene, D gene, V gene, clone size, CDR3 DNA, CDR3 protein. D genes are given only for firm matches. Rows give clone size only sometimes, using once, few, many, or a class for an expanded clone.

>TRBJ2-1|TRBD1|TRBV2|NA
TGTGCCAGCCAATGGGGACAGGGAGAACGGAACAATGAGCAGTTCTTC
CASQWGQGERNNEQFF
>TRBJ1-2|TRBD1|TRBV6-1|NA
TGTGCCAGCAGTGAGGGGGGGACAGGGGGCCATCGAGGCTACACCTTT
CASSEGGTGGHRGYTF
>TRBJ2-5|NA|TRBV5-1|NA
TGCGCCAGCAGCTTGTCCGACTTCCAAGAGACCCAGTACTTC
CASSLSDFQETQYF
>TRBJ1-1|TRBD1|TRBV7-2|NA
TGTGCCAGCAGCTTAGCAGGGGGCGTTGAAGCTTTCTTT
CASSLAGGVEAFF
>TRBJ1-3|TRBD1|TRBV6-1|few
TGTGCCAGCAGTGAAGGACAGGGGATAGGAAACACCATATATTTT
CASSEGQGIGNTIYF
>TRBJ1-3|TRBD1|TRBV28|NA
TGTGCCAGCAGTCCTTGGACAGGCTCTGGAAACACCATATATTTT
CASSPWTGSGNTIYF
>TRBJ2-7|TRBD2|TRBV6-2/TRBV6-3|NA
TGTGCCAGCAGTCGTCACCTAGCGGGAGCGGGTGAGCAGTACTTC
CASSRHLAGAGEQYF
>TRBJ1-6|TRBD1|TRBV3-1/TRBV3-2|once
TGTGCCAGCAGCCAAGTTCCAGGGGGTCCTTCACCCCTCCACTTT
CASSQVPGGPSPLHF
>TRBJ1-1|NA|TRBV4-1|few
TGCGCCAGCAGCCACCCCGCGGGAGAAGCTTTCTTT
CASSHPAGEAFF
>TRBJ2-1|TRBD2|TRBV18|NA
TGTGCCAGCTCACCTGGGACTACCCTATACAATGAGCAGTTCTTC
CASSPGTTLYNEQFF
>TRBJ2-1|TRBD2|TRBV5-6|NA
TGTGCCAGCAGCCTGAGACTAGCGGGAGAGTTCTTC
CASSLRLAGEFF
>TRBJ2-2|NA|TRBV6-5|NA
TGTGCCAGCAGCCGGAACACCGGGGAGCTGTTTTTT
CASSRNTGELFF
>TRBJ1-5|TRBD1|TRBV7-8|NA
TGTGCCAGCAGCGAGGACAGGGGTCAGCCCCAGCATTTT
CASSEDRGQPQHF
>TRBJ2-3|TRBD2|TRBV9|NA
TGTGCCAGCAGCGCTAGCGGGGGAGTTACAGATACGCAGTATTTT
CASSASGGVTDTQYF
>TRBJ1-2|TRBD1|TRBV5-1|NA
TGCGCCAGCAGCGGGGGACAGCTCTATGGCTACACCTTC
CASSGGQLYGYTF
>TRBJ1-1|NA|TRBV18|NA
TGTGCCAGCTCACCACCGCTCGCACGCGGGAGCACTGAAGCTTTCTTT
CASSPPLARGSTEAFF
>TRBJ1-2|TRBD1|TRBV6-6|few
TGTGCCAGCAGTCCGGCGCCGGGACAGGGGGTTGATTCTCGTGGCTACACCTTC
CASSPAPGQGVDSRGYTF
>TRBJ1-2|NA|TRBV28|NA
TGTGCCAGCAGTCTCCTCGGGGATGGCTACACCTTC
CASSLLGDGYTF
>TRBJ2-7|TRBD1|TRBV5-1|NA
TGCGCCAGCAGCTCCCCGGACAGGGGGCTCCTCTCCTACGAGCAGTACTTC
CASSSPDRGLLSYEQYF
>TRBJ1-4|NA|TRBV7-7|NA
TGTGCTAGCAGCTTAGCGGAGGGGCCTAATGAAAAACTGTTTTTT
CASSLAEGPNEKLFF
>TRBJ1-1|NA|TRBV18|NA
TGTGCCAGCTCACCACAGGGGTCCTACCAAAACACTGAAGCTTTCTTT
CASSPQGSYQNTEAFF
>TRBJ2-3|NA|TRBV7-2|NA
TGTGCCAGCAGCGCAAGGGGAGGAGGTAGCACAGATACGCAGTATTTT
CASSARGGGSTDTQYF
>TRBJ1-1|TRBD1|TRBV11-1|NA
TGTGCCAGCAGCCCTCGGACAGGAGAGAGCACTGAAGCTTTCTTT
CASSPRTGESTEAFF
>TRBJ1-5|NA|TRBV5-5|NA
TGTGCCAGCAGCGGGCCTAATAGGGAGGATCAGCCCCAGCATTTT
CASSGPNREDQPQHF
>TRBJ2-5|NA|TRBV2|NA
TGTGCCAGCAGTGGGGACTGGGGTGAGACCCAGTACTTC
CASSGDWGETQYF